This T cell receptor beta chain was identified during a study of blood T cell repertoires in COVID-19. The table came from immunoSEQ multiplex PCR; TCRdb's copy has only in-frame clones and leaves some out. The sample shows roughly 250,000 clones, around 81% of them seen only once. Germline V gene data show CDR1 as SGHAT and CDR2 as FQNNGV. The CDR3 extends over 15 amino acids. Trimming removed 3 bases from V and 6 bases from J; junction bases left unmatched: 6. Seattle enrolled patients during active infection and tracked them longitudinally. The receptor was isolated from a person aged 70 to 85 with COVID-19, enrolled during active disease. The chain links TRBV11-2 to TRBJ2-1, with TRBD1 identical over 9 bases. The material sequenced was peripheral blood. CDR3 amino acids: CASSFTGGASNEQFF. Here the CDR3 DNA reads TGTGCCAGCAGCTTTACAGGGGGCGCAAGCAATGAGCAGTTCTTC.